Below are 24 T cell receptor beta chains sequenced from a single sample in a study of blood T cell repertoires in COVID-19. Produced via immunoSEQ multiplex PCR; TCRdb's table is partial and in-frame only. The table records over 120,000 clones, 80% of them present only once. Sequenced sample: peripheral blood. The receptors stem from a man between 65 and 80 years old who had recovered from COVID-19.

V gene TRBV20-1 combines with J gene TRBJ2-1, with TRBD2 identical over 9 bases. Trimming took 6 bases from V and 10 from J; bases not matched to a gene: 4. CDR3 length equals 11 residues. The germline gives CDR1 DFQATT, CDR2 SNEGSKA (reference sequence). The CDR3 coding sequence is TGCAGTGCAGTAGGACTAGCGGAGCAGTTCTTC. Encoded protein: CSAVGLAEQFF.

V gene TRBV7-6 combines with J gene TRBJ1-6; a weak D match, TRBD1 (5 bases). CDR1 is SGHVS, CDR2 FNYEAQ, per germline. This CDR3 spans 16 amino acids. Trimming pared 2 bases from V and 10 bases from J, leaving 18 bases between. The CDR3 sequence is CASSLLGGDEGSPLHF. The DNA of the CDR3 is TGTGCCAGCAGCTTATTGGGGGGGGACGAAGGATCACCCCTCCACTTT.

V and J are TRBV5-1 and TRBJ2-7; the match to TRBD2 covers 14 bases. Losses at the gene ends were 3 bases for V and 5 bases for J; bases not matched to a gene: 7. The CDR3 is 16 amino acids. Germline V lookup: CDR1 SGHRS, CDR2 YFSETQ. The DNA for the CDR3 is TGCGCCAGCAGCTCGGGACTAGCGGGGGAATGGCACGAGCAGTACTTC. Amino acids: CASSSGLAGEWHEQYF.

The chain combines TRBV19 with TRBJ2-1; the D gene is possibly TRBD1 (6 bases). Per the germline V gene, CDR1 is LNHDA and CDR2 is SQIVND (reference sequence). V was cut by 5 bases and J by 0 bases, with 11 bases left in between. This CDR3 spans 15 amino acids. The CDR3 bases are TGTGCCAGTAGTCGAGACAGGACCTCCTACAATGAGCAGTTCTTC. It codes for CASSRDRTSYNEQFF.

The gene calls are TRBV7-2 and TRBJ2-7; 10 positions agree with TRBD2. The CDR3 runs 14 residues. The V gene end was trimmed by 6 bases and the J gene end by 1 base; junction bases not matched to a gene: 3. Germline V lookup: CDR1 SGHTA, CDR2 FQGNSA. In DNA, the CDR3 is TGTGCCAGCAGAGGACTAGCGGATTCCTACGAGCAGTACTTC. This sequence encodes CASRGLADSYEQYF.

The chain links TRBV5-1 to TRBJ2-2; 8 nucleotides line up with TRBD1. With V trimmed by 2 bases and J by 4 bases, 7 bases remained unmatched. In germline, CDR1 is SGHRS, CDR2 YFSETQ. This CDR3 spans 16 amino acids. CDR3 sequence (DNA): TGCGCCAGCAGCTTAACGGGACAGGAGTCCACCGGGGAGCTGTTTTTT. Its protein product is CASSLTGQESTGELFF.

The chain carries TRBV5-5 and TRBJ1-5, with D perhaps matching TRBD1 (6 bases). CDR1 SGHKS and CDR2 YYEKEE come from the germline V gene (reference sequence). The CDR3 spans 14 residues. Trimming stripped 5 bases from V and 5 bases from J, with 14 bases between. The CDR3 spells CASSSGTSHQPQHF. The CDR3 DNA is TGTGCCAGCAGTTCCGGGACATCGCATCAGCCCCAGCATTTT.

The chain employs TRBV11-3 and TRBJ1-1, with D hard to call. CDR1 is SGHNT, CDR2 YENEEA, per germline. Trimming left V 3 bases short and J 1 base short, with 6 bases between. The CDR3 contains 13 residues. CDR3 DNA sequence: TGTGCCAGCAGCTTGGAGGAGAACACTGAAGCTTTCTTT. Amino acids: CASSLEENTEAFF.

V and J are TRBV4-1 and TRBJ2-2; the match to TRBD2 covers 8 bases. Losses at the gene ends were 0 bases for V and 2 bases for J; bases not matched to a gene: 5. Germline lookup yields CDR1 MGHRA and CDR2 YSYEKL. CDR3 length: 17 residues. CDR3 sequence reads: CASSQELAGGNTGELFF. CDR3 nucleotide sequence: TGCGCCAGCAGCCAAGAACTGGCGGGAGGTAACACCGGGGAGCTGTTTTTT.

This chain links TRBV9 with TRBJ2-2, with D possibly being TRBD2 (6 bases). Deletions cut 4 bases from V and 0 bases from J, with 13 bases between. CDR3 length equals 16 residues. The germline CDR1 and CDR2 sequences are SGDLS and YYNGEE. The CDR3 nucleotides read TGTGCCAGCAGCTCGTCCGGGACTCCGAACACCGGGGAGCTGTTTTTT. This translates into CASSSSGTPNTGELFF.

The chain's CDR3 is CASSQDQGVYNSPLHF. The CDR3 DNA follows: TGTGCCAGCAGCCAAGATCAGGGGGTTTATAATTCACCCCTCCACTTT. This chain uses TRBV3-1 (or the pseudogene TRBV3-2) with TRBJ1-6, with TRBD1 matching 7 bases. The V gene end was trimmed by 0 bases and the J gene end by 4 bases; junction bases not matched to a gene: 3. This CDR3 spans 16 amino acids. The germline CDR1 and CDR2 sequences are LGHDT and YNNKEL (reference sequence).

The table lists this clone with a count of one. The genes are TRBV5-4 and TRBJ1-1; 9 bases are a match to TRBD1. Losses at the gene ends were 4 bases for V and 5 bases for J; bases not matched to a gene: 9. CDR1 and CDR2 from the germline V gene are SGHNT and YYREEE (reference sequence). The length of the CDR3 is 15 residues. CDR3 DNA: TGTGCCAGCAGCCGGACAGGGGTAGGCGTTACTGAAGCTTTCTTT. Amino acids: CASSRTGVGVTEAFF.

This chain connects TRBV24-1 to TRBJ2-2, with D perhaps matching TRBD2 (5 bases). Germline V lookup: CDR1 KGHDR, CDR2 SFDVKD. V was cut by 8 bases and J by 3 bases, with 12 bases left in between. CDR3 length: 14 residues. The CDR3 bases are TGTGCCACCACCACCGGGATAGACACCGGGGAGCTGTTTTTT. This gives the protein CATTTGIDTGELFF.

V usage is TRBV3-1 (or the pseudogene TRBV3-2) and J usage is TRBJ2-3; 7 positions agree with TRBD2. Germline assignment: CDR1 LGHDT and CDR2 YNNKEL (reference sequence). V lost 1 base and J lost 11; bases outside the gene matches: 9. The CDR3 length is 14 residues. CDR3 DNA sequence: TGTGCCAGCAGCCAAGGAGGCACGGGAGGAGGGCAGTATTTT. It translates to CASSQGGTGGGQYF.

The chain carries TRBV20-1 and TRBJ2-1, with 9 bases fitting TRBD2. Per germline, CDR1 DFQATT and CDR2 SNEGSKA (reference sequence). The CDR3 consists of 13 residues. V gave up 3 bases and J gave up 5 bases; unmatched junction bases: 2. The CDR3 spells CSASSGSHNEQFF. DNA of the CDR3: TGCAGTGCTAGTAGCGGGAGTCACAATGAGCAGTTCTTC.

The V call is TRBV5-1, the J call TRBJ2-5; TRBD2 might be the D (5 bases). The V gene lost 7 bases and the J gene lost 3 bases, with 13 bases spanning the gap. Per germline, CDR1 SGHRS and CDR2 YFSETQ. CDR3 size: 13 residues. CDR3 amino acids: CASFKPGEETQYF. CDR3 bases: TGCGCCAGCTTCAAGCCCGGGGAAGAGACCCAGTACTTC.

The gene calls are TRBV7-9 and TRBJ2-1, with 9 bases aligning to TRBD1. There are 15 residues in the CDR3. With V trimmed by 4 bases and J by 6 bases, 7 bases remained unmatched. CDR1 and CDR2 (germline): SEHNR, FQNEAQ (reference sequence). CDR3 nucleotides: TGTGCCAGCAGCTCTCCGGGACAGGGCTTCAATGAGCAGTTCTTC. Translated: CASSSPGQGFNEQFF.

The CDR3 reads CASSLGGHLDVFF. CDR3 DNA sequence: TGTGCCAGCAGCTTAGGAGGGCATCTTGACGTTTTCTTT. The chain links TRBV7-9 to TRBJ1-1; no firm D call. The CDR3 contains 13 residues. Germline assignment: CDR1 SEHNR and CDR2 FQNEAQ (reference sequence). The ends were cut back, 1 base at V and 13 bases at J, with 16 bases in the middle.

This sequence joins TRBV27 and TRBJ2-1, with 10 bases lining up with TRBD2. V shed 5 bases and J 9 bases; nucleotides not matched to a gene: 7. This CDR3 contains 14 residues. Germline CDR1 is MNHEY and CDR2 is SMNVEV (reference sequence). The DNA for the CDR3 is TGTGCCAGCAGTCTTAGGACTAGCGGTGGTGAGCAGTTCTTC. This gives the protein CASSLRTSGGEQFF.

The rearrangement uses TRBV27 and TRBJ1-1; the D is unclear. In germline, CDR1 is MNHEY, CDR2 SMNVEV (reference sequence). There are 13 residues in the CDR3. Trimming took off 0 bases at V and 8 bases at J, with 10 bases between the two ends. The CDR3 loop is CASSLSARIEAFF. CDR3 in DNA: TGTGCCAGCAGTTTATCCGCGAGGATCGAAGCTTTCTTT.

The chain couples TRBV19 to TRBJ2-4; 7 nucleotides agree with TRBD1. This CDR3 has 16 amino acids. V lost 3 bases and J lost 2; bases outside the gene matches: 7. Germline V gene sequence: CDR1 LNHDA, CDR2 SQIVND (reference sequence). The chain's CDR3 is CASSIEKGATKNIQYF. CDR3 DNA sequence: TGTGCCAGTAGTATTGAAAAGGGGGCGACCAAAAACATTCAGTACTTC.

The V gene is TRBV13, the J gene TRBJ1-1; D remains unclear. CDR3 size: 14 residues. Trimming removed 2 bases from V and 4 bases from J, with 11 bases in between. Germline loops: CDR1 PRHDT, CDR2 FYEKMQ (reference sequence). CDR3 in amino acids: CASSLLGGSTEAFF. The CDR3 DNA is TGTGCCAGCAGCTTACTCGGCGGGAGCACTGAAGCTTTCTTT.

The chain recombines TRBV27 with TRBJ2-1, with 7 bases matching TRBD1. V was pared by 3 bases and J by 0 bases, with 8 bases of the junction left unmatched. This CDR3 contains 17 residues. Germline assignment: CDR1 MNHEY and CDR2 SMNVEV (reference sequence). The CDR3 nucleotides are TGTGCCAGCAGTTTGTCTGAGACAGGGAGCTCCTACAATGAGCAGTTCTTC. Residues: CASSLSETGSSYNEQFF.

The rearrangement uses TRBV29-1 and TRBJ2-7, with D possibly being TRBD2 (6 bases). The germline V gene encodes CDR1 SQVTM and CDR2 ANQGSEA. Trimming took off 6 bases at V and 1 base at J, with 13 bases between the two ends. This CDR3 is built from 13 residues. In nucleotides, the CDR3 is TGCAGCGTGACGGAGGGCCTGTCCTACGAGCAGTACTTC. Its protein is CSVTEGLSYEQYF.